The 7 T cell receptor beta chains in this list originate from one sample, sequenced in a study of CXCR3-negative and CXCR3-positive naive CD8 T cells. UMI-labeled TRB cDNA libraries were prepared by 5' RACE. TCRdb re-called the 5' RACE reads, yielding one record per CDR3 amino acid sequence without DNA. This table holds about 81,000 distinct CDR3 sequences. Sequenced: naive CXCR3- CD8+ T cells from blood. Subset meaning: CD45RO-CCR7+CD27+CD95- naive CD8+ T cells lacking CXCR3 (TNR3-). The source of these receptors is a human donor in good health. Some clones in this sample may be carry-over from other donors' samples.

J is TRBJ2-5 and V is TRBV20-1; the D call of TRBD2 rests on TCRdb alone, since no DNA is present to check it. This CDR3 region has 13 residues. CDR1 is DFQATT and CDR2 is SNEGSKA in the germline V gene (reference sequence). The CDR3 loop reads CSARLAEQETQYF.

The chain employs TRBV14 and TRBJ2-7; there is no DNA to check the TCRdb D call of TRBD1. The CDR3 sequence is 14 residues long. Per the germline V gene, CDR1 is SGHDN and CDR2 is FVKESK. CDR3 residues: CASSLRQGWYEQYF.

V is TRBV14 and J is TRBJ2-1; TCRdb lists TRBD1, though no DNA is available to test this call. The CDR3 sequence is 16 residues long. The germline gives CDR1 SGHDN, CDR2 FVKESK. The CDR3 reads CASSQEWTVSYNEQFF.

V is TRBV7-8 and J is TRBJ2-7; absent DNA, TCRdb's TRBD1 call cannot be checked. The CDR3 contains 12 residues. Looked up from germline, CDR1 is SGHVS and CDR2 is FQNEAQ. The CDR3 reads CASTGDSHEQYF.

The V call is TRBV28, the J call TRBJ2-3; absent DNA, TCRdb's TRBD2 call cannot be checked. Germline lookup yields CDR1 MDHEN and CDR2 SYDVKM. This CDR3 is 16 amino acids long. The CDR3: CASSFRLAGVGDTQYF.

The V gene is TRBV3-1, the J gene TRBJ2-7. This CDR3 comprises 13 residues. Germline CDR1 LGHDT, CDR2 YNNKEL (reference sequence). The CDR3 here is CASRDRGSYEQYF.

This chain links TRBV29-1 with TRBJ2-3; TCRdb's D call of TRBD2 is untestable without DNA. CDR1 is SQVTM, CDR2 ANQGSEA, per germline. This CDR3 has 13 residues. The CDR3 region is CSVVRESTDTQYF.